The rows below give T cell receptor beta chains drawn from one sample of a study of OX40 agonist ivuxolimab in advanced cancers. TCRdb keeps only in-frame clones here, not all; method: immunoSEQ multiplex PCR. The repertoire holds around 35,000 clones, with around four fifths as singletons. The starting material was CD4+ or CD8+ T cells sorted from blood, obtained in a trial of the OX40 agonist ivuxolimab. These receptors were taken from an adult with an advanced solid tumor such as melanoma, head and neck, liver or kidney cancer. CDR3s include the opening cysteine and the closing phenylalanine or tryptophan. D genes are given only for firm matches. The size field is filled for only some rows; it gives once, few, many or a size class.

d_call: NA; clone_size: NA; v_call: TRBV30; j_call: TRBJ2-3; cdr3_nt: TGTGCCTGGAGCCCGGGGACTCGGAGCGGAGATACGCAGTATTTT; cdr3_aa: CAWSPGTRSGDTQYF
d_call: NA; clone_size: once; v_call: TRBV28; j_call: TRBJ2-7; cdr3_nt: TGTGCCAGCAGCCCAAGGTGGCTTGGGCAAACCGAGCAGTACTTC; cdr3_aa: CASSPRWLGQTEQYF
d_call: TRBD2; clone_size: NA; v_call: TRBV7-3; j_call: TRBJ2-3; cdr3_nt: TGTGCCAGCAGCCTAGCGGGTAGGACAGATACGCAGTATTTT; cdr3_aa: CASSLAGRTDTQYF
d_call: TRBD2; clone_size: few; v_call: TRBV30; j_call: TRBJ2-7; cdr3_nt: TGTGCCGCTCGGGGAGGGGTTGGGGACGAGCAGTACTTC; cdr3_aa: CAARGGVGDEQYF
d_call: TRBD2; clone_size: once; v_call: TRBV29-1; j_call: TRBJ2-3; cdr3_nt: TGCAGCGTTGAGCCAGCGGGGGCCACAGATACGCAGTATTTT; cdr3_aa: CSVEPAGATDTQYF
d_call: NA; clone_size: NA; v_call: TRBV6-1; j_call: TRBJ1-5; cdr3_nt: TGTGCCAGCAGTGAAGGGCAGGTCGAGAATCAGCCCCAGCATTTT; cdr3_aa: CASSEGQVENQPQHF
d_call: TRBD2; clone_size: once; v_call: TRBV11-2; j_call: TRBJ2-1; cdr3_nt: TGTGCCAGCAGCTTCACTAGCGGGATAAGGAATGAGCAGTTCTTC; cdr3_aa: CASSFTSGIRNEQFF
d_call: NA; clone_size: NA; v_call: TRBV20-1; j_call: TRBJ1-4; cdr3_nt: TGCAGTGCCGGCGATCGAGGAAAACTGTTTTTT; cdr3_aa: CSAGDRGKLFF
d_call: TRBD1; clone_size: NA; v_call: TRBV5-1; j_call: TRBJ1-2; cdr3_nt: TGCGCCAGCAGAGGAGGGGGCGAATATGGCTACACCTTC; cdr3_aa: CASRGGGEYGYTF
d_call: NA; clone_size: NA; v_call: TRBV7-6; j_call: TRBJ2-1; cdr3_nt: TGTGCCAGCAGCTTAGCGCGGCAACACAATGAGCAGTTCTTC; cdr3_aa: CASSLARQHNEQFF
d_call: TRBD1; clone_size: NA; v_call: TRBV29-1; j_call: TRBJ1-1; cdr3_nt: TGCAGCGTTGAAGACCGGACAGGGGGCTACACTGAAGCTTTCTTT; cdr3_aa: CSVEDRTGGYTEAFF
d_call: NA; clone_size: NA; v_call: TRBV28; j_call: TRBJ2-2; cdr3_nt: TGTGCCAGCAGGGGGAACACCGGGGAGCTGTTTTTT; cdr3_aa: CASRGNTGELFF
d_call: NA; clone_size: NA; v_call: TRBV5-4; j_call: TRBJ2-6; cdr3_nt: TGTGCCAGCAGCTTGGATCTATTACCTGGGGCCAACGTCCTGACTTTC; cdr3_aa: CASSLDLLPGANVLTF
d_call: NA; clone_size: NA; v_call: TRBV15; j_call: TRBJ1-5; cdr3_nt: TGTGCCACCAGCAGAGCCTCAGGGGCTGGCGGGCCCCAGCATTTT; cdr3_aa: CATSRASGAGGPQHF
d_call: TRBD2; clone_size: NA; v_call: TRBV6-4; j_call: TRBJ2-1; cdr3_nt: TGTGCCAGCAGTATGCAGGGGGCTAGCGGGGGTGATGAGCAGTTCTTC; cdr3_aa: CASSMQGASGGDEQFF
d_call: NA; clone_size: NA; v_call: TRBV9; j_call: TRBJ2-3; cdr3_nt: TGTGCCAGCAGCTTATACTCATACACAGATACGCAGTATTTT; cdr3_aa: CASSLYSYTDTQYF
d_call: TRBD2; clone_size: NA; v_call: TRBV9; j_call: TRBJ2-7; cdr3_nt: TGTGCCAGCAGCGGGACTAGCGCCTACGAGCAGTACTTC; cdr3_aa: CASSGTSAYEQYF
d_call: TRBD2; clone_size: NA; v_call: TRBV7-2; j_call: TRBJ2-1; cdr3_nt: TGTGCCAGCAGCTTCGCCCACCTAGCGGGAATCAATGAGCAGTTCTTC; cdr3_aa: CASSFAHLAGINEQFF
d_call: NA; clone_size: NA; v_call: TRBV28; j_call: TRBJ1-5; cdr3_nt: TGTGCCAGCAGTTTGGGCAACCAATATCAGCCCCAGCATTTT; cdr3_aa: CASSLGNQYQPQHF
d_call: NA; clone_size: NA; v_call: TRBV18; j_call: TRBJ2-7; cdr3_nt: TGTGCCAGCTCACCAGGGCGCTACGAGCAGTACTTC; cdr3_aa: CASSPGRYEQYF
d_call: NA; clone_size: NA; v_call: TRBV6-4; j_call: TRBJ2-1; cdr3_nt: TGTGCCAGCAGTGACCCGATACCTAACTCCTACAATGAGCAGTTCTTC; cdr3_aa: CASSDPIPNSYNEQFF
d_call: TRBD1; clone_size: NA; v_call: TRBV7-2; j_call: TRBJ1-6; cdr3_nt: TGTGCCAGCAGCTTCGAAAACAGGGGGAGTGCACCCCTCCACTTT; cdr3_aa: CASSFENRGSAPLHF
d_call: NA; clone_size: NA; v_call: TRBV15; j_call: TRBJ1-3; cdr3_nt: TGTGCCACCAGCAGAGCGGGGAGGGGGGGCGCCTCTGGAAACACCATATATTTT; cdr3_aa: CATSRAGRGGASGNTIYF
d_call: NA; clone_size: NA; v_call: TRBV5-1; j_call: TRBJ2-3; cdr3_nt: TGCGCCAGCAGAGGACAGCCCCGAGGCACAGATACGCAGTATTTT; cdr3_aa: CASRGQPRGTDTQYF
d_call: NA; clone_size: NA; v_call: TRBV9; j_call: TRBJ2-1; cdr3_nt: TGTGCCAGCAGCGTAGGGGTGGAGAGGGCCTCGGGTGAGCAGTTCTTC; cdr3_aa: CASSVGVERASGEQFF
d_call: NA; clone_size: NA; v_call: TRBV18; j_call: TRBJ2-1; cdr3_nt: TGTGCCAGCTCACCCAGGGGCGATGAGCAGTTCTTC; cdr3_aa: CASSPRGDEQFF
d_call: NA; clone_size: once; v_call: TRBV5-1; j_call: TRBJ1-1; cdr3_nt: TGCGCCAGCAGCTTGGTGGGGCCCGGGGAGAACACTGAAGCTTTCTTT; cdr3_aa: CASSLVGPGENTEAFF
d_call: TRBD2; clone_size: NA; v_call: TRBV13; j_call: TRBJ2-7; cdr3_nt: TGTGCCAGCAGCTCCAGACCCGGGACTAGCTCCTACGAGCAGTACTTC; cdr3_aa: CASSSRPGTSSYEQYF
d_call: NA; clone_size: NA; v_call: TRBV27; j_call: TRBJ2-1; cdr3_nt: TGTGCCAGCAGATTGACTAAAGGAGTTGAGCAGTTCTTC; cdr3_aa: CASRLTKGVEQFF
d_call: NA; clone_size: medium-sized; v_call: TRBV5-4; j_call: TRBJ2-1; cdr3_nt: TGTGCCAGCAGCTTGACGGGCTCCTACAATGAGCAGTTCTTC; cdr3_aa: CASSLTGSYNEQFF
d_call: TRBD1; clone_size: NA; v_call: TRBV2; j_call: TRBJ2-2; cdr3_nt: TGTGCCAGCATAGGGACAGGGTACACCGGGGAGCTGTTTTTT; cdr3_aa: CASIGTGYTGELFF